This T cell receptor beta chain is drawn from a study of cytomegalovirus exposure and HLA in healthy donors. The CDR3 is 14 residues long. Germline assignment: CDR1 SSHAT and CDR2 FNYEAQ (reference sequence). V dropped 2 bases and J dropped 4; count of bases not matched to a gene: 3. Both 60 Vbeta primers and 13 Jbeta primers went into the PCR. Generated by immunoSEQ multiplex PCR, the TCRdb table keeps only in-frame clones and is missing some. The sample carries 55,000 to 85,000 clones, approximately 78% recorded once. Source material: PBMCs. This chain joins TRBV7-7 and TRBJ2-3, with 7 bases matching TRBD1. This receptor was obtained from a man younger than 35 in good health and CMV-seropositive. Here the CDR3 DNA reads TGTGCCAGCAGCTTAACAGGGGTCCCAGATACGCAGTATTTT. Translated, it gives CASSLTGVPDTQYF.